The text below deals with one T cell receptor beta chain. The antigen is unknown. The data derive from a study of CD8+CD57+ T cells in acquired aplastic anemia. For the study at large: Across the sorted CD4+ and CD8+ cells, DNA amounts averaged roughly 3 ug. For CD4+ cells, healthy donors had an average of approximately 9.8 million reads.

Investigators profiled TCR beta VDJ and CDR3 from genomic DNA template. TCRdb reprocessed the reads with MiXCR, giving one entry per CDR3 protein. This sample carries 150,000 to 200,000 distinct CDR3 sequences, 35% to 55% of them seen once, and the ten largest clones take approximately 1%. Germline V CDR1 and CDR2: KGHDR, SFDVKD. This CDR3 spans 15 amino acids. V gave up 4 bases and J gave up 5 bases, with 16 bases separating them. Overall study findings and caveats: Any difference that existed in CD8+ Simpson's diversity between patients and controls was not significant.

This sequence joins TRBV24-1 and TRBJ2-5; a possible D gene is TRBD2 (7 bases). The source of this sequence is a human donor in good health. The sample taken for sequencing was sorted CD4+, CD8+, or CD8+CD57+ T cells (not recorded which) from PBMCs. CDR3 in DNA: TGTGCCACCAGTGAGCTGGCCAGGGGAGGGGAGACCCAGTACTTC. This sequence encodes CATSELARGGETQYF.